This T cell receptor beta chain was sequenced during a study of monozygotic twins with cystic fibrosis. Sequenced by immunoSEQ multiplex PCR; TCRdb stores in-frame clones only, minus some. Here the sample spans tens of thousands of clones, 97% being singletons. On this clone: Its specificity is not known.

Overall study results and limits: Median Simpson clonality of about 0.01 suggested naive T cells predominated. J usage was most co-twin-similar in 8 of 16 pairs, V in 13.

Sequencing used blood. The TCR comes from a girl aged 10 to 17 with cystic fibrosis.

CDR3 residues: CASSQDRRKAFF. Written as DNA, the CDR3 is TGTGCCAGCAGCCAAGATAGGCGGAAGGCTTTCTTT. The chain links TRBV4-2 to TRBJ1-1; D gene unclear. The V and J ends lost 0 bases and 11 bases respectively, with 10 bases between them. Germline V gives CDR1 LGHNA, CDR2 YNFKEQ. There are 12 residues in the CDR3.